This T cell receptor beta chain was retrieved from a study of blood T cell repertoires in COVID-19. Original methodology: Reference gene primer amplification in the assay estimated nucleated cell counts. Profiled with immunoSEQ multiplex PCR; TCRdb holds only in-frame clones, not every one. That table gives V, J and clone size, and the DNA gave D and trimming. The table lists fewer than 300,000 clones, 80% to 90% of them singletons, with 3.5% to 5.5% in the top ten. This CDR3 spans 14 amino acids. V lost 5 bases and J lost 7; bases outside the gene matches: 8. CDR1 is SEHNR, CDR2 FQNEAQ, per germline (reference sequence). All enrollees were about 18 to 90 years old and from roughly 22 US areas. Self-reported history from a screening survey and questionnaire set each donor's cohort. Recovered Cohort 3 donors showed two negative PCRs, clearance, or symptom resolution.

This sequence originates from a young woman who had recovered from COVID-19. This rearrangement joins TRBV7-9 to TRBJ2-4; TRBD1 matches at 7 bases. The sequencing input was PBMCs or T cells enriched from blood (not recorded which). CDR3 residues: CASSHRDSGNIQYF. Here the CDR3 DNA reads TGTGCCAGCAGCCACCGGGACAGTGGGAACATTCAGTACTTC.